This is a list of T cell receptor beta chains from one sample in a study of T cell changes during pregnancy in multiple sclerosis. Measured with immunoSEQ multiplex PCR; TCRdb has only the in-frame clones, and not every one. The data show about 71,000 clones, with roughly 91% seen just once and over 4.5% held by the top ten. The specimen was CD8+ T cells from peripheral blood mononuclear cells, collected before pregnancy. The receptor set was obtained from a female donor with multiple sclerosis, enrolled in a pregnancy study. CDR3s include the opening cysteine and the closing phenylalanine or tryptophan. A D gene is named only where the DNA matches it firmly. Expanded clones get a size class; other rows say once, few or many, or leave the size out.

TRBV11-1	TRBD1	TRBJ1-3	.	TGTGCCAGCAGCTCCGGGACAGCGAAGGGAAACACCATATATTTT	CASSSGTAKGNTIYF
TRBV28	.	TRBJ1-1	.	TGTGCCAGCAGTATCTTACAGGGCCCAGAAGCTTTCTTT	CASSILQGPEAFF
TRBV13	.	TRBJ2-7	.	TGTGCCAGCAGCAATACAGGGTTGGGGCTCCCGGCCTACGAGCAGTACTTC	CASSNTGLGLPAYEQYF
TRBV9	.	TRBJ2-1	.	TGTGCCAGCAGCGCGCAGGGGAATGAGCAGTTCTTC	CASSAQGNEQFF
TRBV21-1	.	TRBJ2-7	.	TGTGCCAGCCTCAACTCCGCCGCCTACGAGCAGTACTTC	CASLNSAAYEQYF
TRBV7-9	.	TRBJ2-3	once	TGTGCCAGCAGCTTCAAACAGGGAGATACGCAGTATTTT	CASSFKQGDTQYF
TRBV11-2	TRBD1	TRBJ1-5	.	TGTGCCAGCAGCCACGGGACAGATTATCAGCCCCAGCATTTT	CASSHGTDYQPQHF
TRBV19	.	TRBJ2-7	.	TGTGCCAGTAGTCCGGGGTTAGGCTACGAGCAGTACTTC	CASSPGLGYEQYF
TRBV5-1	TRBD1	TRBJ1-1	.	TGCGCCAGCAGCCAATACAGGGGGCTCGACACTGAAGCTTTCTTT	CASSQYRGLDTEAFF
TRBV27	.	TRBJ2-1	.	TGTGCCAGCAGTTTCGGGGTGGTAGTAGTAAATGAGCAGTTCTTC	CASSFGVVVVNEQFF
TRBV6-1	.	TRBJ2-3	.	TGTGCCAGCAGTGAATGGCTAGCTCCAGATACGCAGTATTTT	CASSEWLAPDTQYF
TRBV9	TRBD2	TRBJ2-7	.	TGTGCCAGCAGCGTGAGCGGGGCAAGCTCCTACGAGCAGTACTTC	CASSVSGASSYEQYF
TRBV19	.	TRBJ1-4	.	TGTGCCAGTAGTATAGGGGCAGGGTACGAAAAACTGTTTTTT	CASSIGAGYEKLFF
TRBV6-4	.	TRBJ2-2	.	TGTGCCAGCAGCCGGACACGAGAAGGGGTCGGGGAGCTGTTTTTT	CASSRTREGVGELFF
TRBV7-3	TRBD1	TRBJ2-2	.	TGTGCCAGCAGCCGTTCAAGGGACAGCAACACCGGGGAGCTGTTTTTT	CASSRSRDSNTGELFF
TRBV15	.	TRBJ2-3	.	TGTGCCACCAGCAGAGAAAGGGACTCGTGGGGCACAGATACGCAGTATTTT	CATSRERDSWGTDTQYF
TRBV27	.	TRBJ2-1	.	TGTGCCAGCAGTTTATATGCGGGGCTCAATGAGCAGTTCTTC	CASSLYAGLNEQFF
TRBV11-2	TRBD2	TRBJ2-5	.	TGTGCCAGCAGCTGGGGGGGGGAGACCCAGTACTTC	CASSWGGETQYF
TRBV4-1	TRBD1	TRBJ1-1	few	TGCGCCAGCAGCCAACCGACAGGGGGCTTGAACACTGAAGCTTTCTTT	CASSQPTGGLNTEAFF
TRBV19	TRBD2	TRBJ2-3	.	TGTGCCAGTAGTATGACTAGCGGGGTGGCAGATACGCAGTATTTT	CASSMTSGVADTQYF
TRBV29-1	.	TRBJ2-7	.	TGCAGCGTTGAAGATCTGCGCTTCAAAAGGGGCTACGAGCAGTACTTC	CSVEDLRFKRGYEQYF
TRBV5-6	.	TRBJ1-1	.	TGTGCCAGCAGCTTCGGGCGGGGGACTGAAGCTTTCTTT	CASSFGRGTEAFF
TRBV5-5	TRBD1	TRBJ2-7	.	TGTGCCAGCATGGGACAGGGGGTTTACGAGCAGTACTTC	CASMGQGVYEQYF
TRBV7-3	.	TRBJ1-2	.	TGTGCCAGCAGCGGTCCGGGTGGAGAGGAGAACTATGGCTACACCTTC	CASSGPGGEENYGYTF
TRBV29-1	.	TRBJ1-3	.	TGCAGCGTTGAGAGCTCTGGAAACACCATATATTTT	CSVESSGNTIYF
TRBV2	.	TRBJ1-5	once	TGTGCCAGCAGTGAATACCAGGGTATGGGTCAGCCCCAGCATTTT	CASSEYQGMGQPQHF
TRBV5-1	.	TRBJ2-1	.	TGCGCCAGCAGCTTCCGGGTGGACAATGAGCAGTTCTTC	CASSFRVDNEQFF
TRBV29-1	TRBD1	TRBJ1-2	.	TGCAGCGCCGGGGACAGGATGAACGGCTACACCTTC	CSAGDRMNGYTF
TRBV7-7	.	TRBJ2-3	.	TGTGCTAGCAGCCCCGACCCAAGTTCGGGTACGCAGTATTTT	CASSPDPSSGTQYF
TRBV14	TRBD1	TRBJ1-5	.	TGTGCCAGCAGCCAGACCGGGACAGGCCGTTCGGGACGCAATCAGCCCCAGCATTTT	CASSQTGTGRSGRNQPQHF
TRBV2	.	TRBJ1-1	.	TGTGCCAGCAGGCGGGGGGGAACTGAAGCTTTCTTT	CASRRGGTEAFF
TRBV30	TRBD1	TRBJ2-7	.	TGTGCCTGGCGTACCGGGACAGGGCGCTACGAGCAGTACTTC	CAWRTGTGRYEQYF
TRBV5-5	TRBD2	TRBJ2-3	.	TGTGCCAGCAGCTCCCGTGGGGGGGGTCTCCTTAGCACAGATACGCAGTATTTT	CASSSRGGGLLSTDTQYF
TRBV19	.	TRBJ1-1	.	TGTGCCAGTAGTATCCGGGGGACTGAAGCTTTCTTT	CASSIRGTEAFF
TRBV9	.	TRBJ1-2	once	TGTGCCAGCAGCCCCCCGCCCCCCCAGGGCGCCTACTATGGCTACACCTTC	CASSPPPPQGAYYGYTF
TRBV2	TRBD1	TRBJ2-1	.	TGTGCCAGCAGCCAGACAGGGGACTACAATGAGCAGTTCTTC	CASSQTGDYNEQFF
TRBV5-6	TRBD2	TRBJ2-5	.	TGTGCCAGCAGCTTGGGGACTAGCGGGATCAGCCAGTACTTC	CASSLGTSGISQYF
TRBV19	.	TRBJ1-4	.	TGTGCCAGTAGTATTGCGGGAAAGCAAAAACTGTTTTTT	CASSIAGKQKLFF
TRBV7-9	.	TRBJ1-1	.	TGTGCCAGCCCCGGGAGGGGAAAAGTCACTGAAGCTTTCTTT	CASPGRGKVTEAFF
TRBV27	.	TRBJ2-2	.	TGTGCCAGCGGGGCAGGGACGAACACCGGGGAGCTGTTTTTT	CASGAGTNTGELFF
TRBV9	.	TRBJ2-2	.	TGTGCCAGCAGCGGGCCCCCCGGGGAGCTGTTTTTT	CASSGPPGELFF
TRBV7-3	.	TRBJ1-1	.	TGTGCCAGCAGCAACTCGGACACTGAAGCTTTCTTT	CASSNSDTEAFF
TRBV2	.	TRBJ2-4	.	TGTGCCAGCAGTGAAGGCTCGGTGCACAAAAACATTCAGTACTTC	CASSEGSVHKNIQYF
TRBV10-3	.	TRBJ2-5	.	TGTGCCACCGAGGGTTCTAAGGGTGCCGGTCAAGAGACCCAGTACTTC	CATEGSKGAGQETQYF
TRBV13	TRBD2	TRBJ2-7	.	TGTGCCAGCAGCCCCGGGGAGATAGCGGGGGGCTACGAGCAGTACTTC	CASSPGEIAGGYEQYF
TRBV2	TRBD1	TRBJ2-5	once	TGTGCCAGCAGTGACTTACAGGGGTTACAAGAGACCCAGTACTTC	CASSDLQGLQETQYF
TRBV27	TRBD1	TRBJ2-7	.	TGTGCCAGCAGTCCCGGGACAGCAGACTACGAGCAGTACTTC	CASSPGTADYEQYF
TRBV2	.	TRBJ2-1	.	TGTGCCAGCGACATAACGAACTACAATGAGCAGTTCTTC	CASDITNYNEQFF
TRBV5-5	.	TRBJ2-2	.	TGTGCCAGCAGCTTCCGACAGGACGAAACAAACACCGGGGAGCTGTTTTTT	CASSFRQDETNTGELFF
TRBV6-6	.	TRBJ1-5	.	TGTGCCAGCAGCCCAGCCCAGCATTTT	CASSPAQHF
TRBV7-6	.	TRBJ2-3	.	TGTGCCAGCAGCCCGGAGTTATCAGATACGCAGTATTTT	CASSPELSDTQYF
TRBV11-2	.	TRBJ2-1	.	TGTGCCAGCAGCCGTACCCAGGGAACCAGCTCCTACAATGAGCAGTTCTTC	CASSRTQGTSSYNEQFF
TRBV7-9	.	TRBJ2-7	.	TGTGCCTCTCAACTAACGTCCGAGCAGTACTTC	CASQLTSEQYF
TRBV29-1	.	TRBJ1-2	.	TGCAGCGCCGAGACAGCAGACTATGGCTACACCTTC	CSAETADYGYTF
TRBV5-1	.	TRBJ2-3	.	TGCGCCAGCTCGGGGCAGGGGATCACAGATACGCAGTATTTT	CASSGQGITDTQYF